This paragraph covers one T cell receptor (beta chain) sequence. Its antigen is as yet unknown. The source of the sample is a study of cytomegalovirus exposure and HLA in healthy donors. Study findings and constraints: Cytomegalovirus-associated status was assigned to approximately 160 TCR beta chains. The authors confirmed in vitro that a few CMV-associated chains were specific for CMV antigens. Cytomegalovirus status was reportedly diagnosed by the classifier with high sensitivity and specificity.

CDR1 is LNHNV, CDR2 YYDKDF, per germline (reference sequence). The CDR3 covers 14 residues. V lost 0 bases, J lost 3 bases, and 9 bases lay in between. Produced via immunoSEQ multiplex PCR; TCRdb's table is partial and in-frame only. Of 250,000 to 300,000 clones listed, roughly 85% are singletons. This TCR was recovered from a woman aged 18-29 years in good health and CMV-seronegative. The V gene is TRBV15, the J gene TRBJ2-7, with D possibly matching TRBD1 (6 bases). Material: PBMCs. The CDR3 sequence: CATSRERGNYEQYF. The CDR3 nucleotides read TGTGCCACCAGCAGAGAGAGGGGGAACTACGAGCAGTACTTC. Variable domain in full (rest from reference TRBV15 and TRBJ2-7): DAMVIQNPRYQVTQFGKPVTLSCSQTLNHNVMYWYQQKSSQAPKLLFHYYDKDFNNEADTPDNFQSRRPNTSFCFLDIRSPGLGDTAMYLCATSRERGNYEQYFGPGTRLTVT.